Listed below are T cell receptor beta chains from one sample, sequenced in a study of CD8 T cells in Susac syndrome. Each CDR3 protein gets one entry after TCRdb re-called the immunoSEQ multiplex PCR reads with MiXCR. The sample carries some 150,000 distinct CDR3 sequences, 94% recorded once. The sample comprised CD8+ T cells from PBMCs. The source of these receptors is a human donor in good health. CDR3s include the opening cysteine and the closing phenylalanine or tryptophan. Rows may omit the clone size; those that give it use once, few, many or a size class.

TRBV20-1	-	TRBJ2-7	CSASEAASYEQYF
TRBV29-1	-	TRBJ1-2	CSVDAEYGYTF
TRBV5-1	-	TRBJ2-2	CASSWSGGNTGELFF
TRBV6-2/TRBV6-3	-	TRBJ1-2	CASTQPVLSNLNYGYTF
TRBV6-5	-	TRBJ2-3	CASSSPGLAGTDTQYF
TRBV29-1	-	TRBJ2-3	CSVPGQSTDTQYF
TRBV27	once	TRBJ2-7	CASSLSGTSGYEQYF
TRBV27	-	TRBJ1-1	CASSSRQEAFF
TRBV25-1	-	TRBJ2-7	CASSGQGRGEQYF
TRBV12-3/TRBV12-4	-	TRBJ2-7	CASSPGESPYEQYF
TRBV9	-	TRBJ2-5	CASSVGSGEETQYF
TRBV27	-	TRBJ2-7	CASSRGTAYEQYF
TRBV27	-	TRBJ2-3	CASSFPDEGDTQYF
TRBV3-1	once	TRBJ1-3	CASSQDPEAYSGNTIYF
TRBV13	-	TRBJ1-1	CASSRLGQTTEAFF
TRBV29-1	-	TRBJ2-1	CSVVSVWRARNEQFF
TRBV29-1	-	TRBJ1-1	CSVWPGTEAFF
TRBV7-6	-	TRBJ2-3	CASSLDGDTQYF
TRBV7-2	-	TRBJ2-7	CASSWGTYNSYEQYF
TRBV4-3	-	TRBJ2-1	CASSPPSNNEQFF
TRBV3-1	-	TRBJ2-5	CASTIGGLLDETQYF
TRBV9	-	TRBJ2-2	CASSAPGGTGELFF